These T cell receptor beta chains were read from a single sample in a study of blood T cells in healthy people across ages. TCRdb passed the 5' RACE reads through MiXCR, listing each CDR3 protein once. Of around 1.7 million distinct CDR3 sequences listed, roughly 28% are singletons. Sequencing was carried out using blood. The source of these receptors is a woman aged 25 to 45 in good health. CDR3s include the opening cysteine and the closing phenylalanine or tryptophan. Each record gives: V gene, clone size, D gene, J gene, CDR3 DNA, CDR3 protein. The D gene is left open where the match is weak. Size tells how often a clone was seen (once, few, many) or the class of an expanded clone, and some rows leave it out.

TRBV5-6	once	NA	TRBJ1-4	TGTGCCAGCAGCTTGATTAGCCGAAGGAGTGAAAAACTGTTTTTT	CASSLISRRSEKLFF
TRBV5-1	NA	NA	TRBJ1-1	TGCGCCAGCAGCTTGATCTTGGACACTGAAGCTTTCTTT	CASSLILDTEAFF
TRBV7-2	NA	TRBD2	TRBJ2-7	TGTGCCAGCAGCTTCAGCGGGGGGATGGGAGAGCAGTACTTC	CASSFSGGMGEQYF
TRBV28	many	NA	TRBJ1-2	TGTGCCAGCCAACCTCAGGGGATCTTTGGCTACACCTTC	CASQPQGIFGYTF
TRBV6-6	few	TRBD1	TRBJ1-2	TGTGCCAGCAGTAAACAGGGGGGACCCTATGGCTACACCTTC	CASSKQGGPYGYTF
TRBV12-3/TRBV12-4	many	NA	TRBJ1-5	TGTGCCAGCAGTTTCTTTGTGCCAGGCTATAGCAATCAGCCCCAGCATTTT	CASSFFVPGYSNQPQHF
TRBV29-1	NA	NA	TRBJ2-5	TGCAGCGCCTCCCCCGTCGAAGAGACCCAGTACTTC	CSASPVEETQYF
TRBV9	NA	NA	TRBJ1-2	TGTGCCAGCAGCGCATGGGGGTCAGGGGGCTACACCTTC	CASSAWGSGGYTF
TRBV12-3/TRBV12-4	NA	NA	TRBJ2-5	TGTGCCAGCAGCAGGGAGATGGAGACCCAGTACTTC	CASSREMETQYF
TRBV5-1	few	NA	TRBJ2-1	TGCGCCAGCAGCTTAACACCGGGCGATGAGCAGTTCTTC	CASSLTPGDEQFF
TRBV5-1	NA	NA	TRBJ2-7	TGCGCCAGCAGCTTCGCCGGGACCCAAGGCGGAGAGCAGTACTTC	CASSFAGTQGGEQYF
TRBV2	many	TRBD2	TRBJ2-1	TGTGCCAGCAACCCTAGCGGGAACAATGAGCAGTTCTTC	CASNPSGNNEQFF
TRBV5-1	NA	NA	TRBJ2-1	TGCGCCAGCAGCTCCCTCGGGGTCTGCAATGAGCAGTTCTTC	CASSSLGVCNEQFF
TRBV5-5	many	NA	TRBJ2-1	TGTGCCAGCAGCTTGGGGCGGGTGTGGAATGAGCAGTTCTTC	CASSLGRVWNEQFF
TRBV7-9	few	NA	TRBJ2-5	TGTGCCAGCAGCTTAATAAGGGAGAGCCAAGAGACCCAGTACTTC	CASSLIRESQETQYF
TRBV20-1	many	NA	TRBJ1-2	TGCAGTGCGCTCGCTGCGGTCTATGGCTACACCTTC	CSALAAVYGYTF